The 9 T cell receptor beta chains below come from one sample, sequenced in a study of T-cell memory formation after mild COVID-19. TCRdb reprocessed the 5' RACE reads with MiXCR, giving one entry per CDR3 protein. Of just under 150,000 distinct CDR3 sequences listed, about 5.5% are singletons. Sequences were obtained from PBMCs or a T cell subset sorted from them (not recorded which). The receptors stem from an adult woman who had mild COVID-19 (a few samples of this study predate the infection). Cell type and time point are not known.

This clonotype was seen at least ten times. The rearrangement links TRBV7-9 to TRBJ1-1; no clear D gene. Germline V gene sequence: CDR1 SEHNR, CDR2 FQNEAQ (reference sequence). This CDR3 has 15 residues. The germline V and J ends were trimmed by 4 bases and 0 bases, with 12 bases remaining between them. CDR3 loop: CASSSRSAMNTEAFF. Written as DNA, the CDR3 is TGTGCCAGCAGCTCCCGCAGCGCCATGAACACTGAAGCTTTCTTT.

This clonotype was counted between two and nine times. The chain uses TRBV5-4 and TRBJ2-4; 8 nucleotides match TRBD1. Per the germline V gene, CDR1 is SGHNT and CDR2 is YYREEE (reference sequence). V shed 4 bases and J 3 bases; nucleotides not matched to a gene: 9. The CDR3 sequence is 16 residues long. CDR3 sequence: CASSRTTGDVKNIQYF. CDR3 bases: TGTGCCAGCAGCCGGACGACAGGGGATGTCAAAAACATTCAGTACTTC. The variable domain in full, with the rest retrieved from reference TRBV5-4 and TRBJ2-4, is ETGVTQSPTHLIKTRGQQVTLRCSSQSGHNTVSWYQQALGQGPQFIFQYYREEENGRGNFPPRFSGLQFPNYSSELNVNALELDDSALYLCASSRTTGDVKNIQYFGAGTRLSVL.

This clonotype was seen at least ten times. The rearrangement joins TRBV7-2 to TRBJ2-3, with 8 positions matching TRBD2. The trim removed 2 bases at V and 1 base at J, leaving 2 bases unmatched. This CDR3 comprises 15 residues. Germline V CDR1 and CDR2: SGHTA, FQGNSA. CDR3 sequence reads: CASSLTGGGTDTQYF. The DNA of the CDR3 is TGTGCCAGCAGCTTAACGGGAGGGGGCACAGATACGCAGTATTTT.

The sample holds a few counts of this clonotype. The chain combines TRBV29-1 with TRBJ2-2; tentative D call: TRBD1 (6 bases). The CDR3 consists of 13 residues. The V gene's germline CDR1 is SQVTM and CDR2 ANQGSEA. Trimming shortened V by 6 bases and J by 4 bases, and 12 bases separated the two germline ends. CDR3 amino acids: CSVGTSLTGELFF. In DNA, the CDR3 is TGCAGCGTCGGGACATCCCTCACCGGGGAGCTGTTTTTT.

This clonotype was counted a few times. The chain joins TRBV24-1 to TRBJ2-3, with TRBD2 matching over 10 bases. CDR3 length: 17 amino acids. The trim removed 4 bases at V and 6 bases at J, leaving 12 bases unmatched. The germline V gene has CDR1 KGHDR and CDR2 SFDVKD. The chain's CDR3 is CATSEQGLAEGWDTQYF. CDR3 DNA sequence: TGTGCCACCAGTGAACAAGGACTAGCGGAGGGATGGGATACGCAGTATTTT.

This clonotype was found a few times. The chain couples TRBV5-1 to TRBJ1-5, with 9 positions matching TRBD1. Germline V CDR1 and CDR2: SGHRS, YFSETQ. The V and J ends lost 0 bases and 7 bases, in that order; junction bases with no gene match: 5. The CDR3 is 15 residues long. As DNA, the CDR3 is TGCGCCAGCAGCTTGGCGTCCGGACAGGGGCAGCCCCAGCATTTT. It is translated as CASSLASGQGQPQHF.

This clonotype was seen at least ten times. The chain uses TRBV11-3 and TRBJ2-2, with 11 bases fitting TRBD2. The CDR3 sequence is 15 residues long. Germline assignment: CDR1 SGHNT and CDR2 YENEEA. The trim removed 2 bases at V and 8 bases at J, leaving 4 bases unmatched. DNA of the CDR3: TGTGCCAGCAGCTTATCTCGGACTAGCGGGGGGGAGCTGTTTTTT. Protein: CASSLSRTSGGELFF.

V usage is TRBV6-2 or TRBV6-3 and J usage is TRBJ2-7; 12 nucleotides agree with TRBD1. V lost 8 bases to trimming and J lost 6 bases; unmatched junction nucleotides: 11. The CDR3 totals 15 residues. Germline lookup yields CDR1 MNHEY and CDR2 SVGEGT. The CDR3 sequence: CASSITGTGGGEQYF. In DNA, the CDR3 is TGTGCCAGCTCTATTACCGGGACAGGGGGCGGCGAGCAGTACTTC.

This clonotype was seen many times. The chain couples TRBV12-3 or TRBV12-4 to TRBJ2-5; tentatively, D is TRBD1 (6 bases). Trimming shortened V by 3 bases and J by 3 bases, and 23 bases separated the two germline ends. This CDR3 spans 18 amino acids. The chain's CDR3 is CASSFLGQTIKSKETQYF. CDR3 in DNA: TGTGCCAGCAGTTTTTTAGGACAGACTATAAAATCCAAAGAGACCCAGTACTTC.